This T cell receptor beta chain comes out of a study of T cell changes during pregnancy in multiple sclerosis. The length of the CDR3 is 15 residues. V shed 1 base and J shed 7 bases, with 13 bases lying between them. Germline V gene data show CDR1 as LGHNA and CDR2 as YSLEER. The repertoire was sequenced with immunoSEQ multiplex PCR; TCRdb's copy has only in-frame clones and lacks some. The sample has more than 40,000 clones; 90% to 95% are singletons. V gene TRBV4-3 combines with J gene TRBJ1-4; tentative D call: TRBD1 (6 bases). The sample in question was CD4+ T cells from peripheral blood mononuclear cells, obtained in the second trimester of pregnancy. The receptor comes from a female donor with multiple sclerosis, enrolled in a pregnancy study. This CDR3 is CASSQGDGTREKLFF. CDR3 nucleotides: TGCGCCAGCAGCCAAGGAGATGGGACACGTGAAAAACTGTTTTTT.